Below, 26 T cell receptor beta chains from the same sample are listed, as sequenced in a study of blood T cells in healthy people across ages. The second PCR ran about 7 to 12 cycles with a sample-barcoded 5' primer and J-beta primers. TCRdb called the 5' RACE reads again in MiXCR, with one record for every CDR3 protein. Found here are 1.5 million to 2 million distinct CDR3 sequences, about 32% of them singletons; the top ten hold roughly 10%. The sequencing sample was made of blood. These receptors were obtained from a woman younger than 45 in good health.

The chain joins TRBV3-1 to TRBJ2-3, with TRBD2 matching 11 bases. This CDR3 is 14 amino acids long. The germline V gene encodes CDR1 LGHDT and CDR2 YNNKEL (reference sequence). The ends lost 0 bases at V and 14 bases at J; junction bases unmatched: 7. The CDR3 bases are TGTGCCAGCAGCCAAGATTGGGCTAGCGGGAGGCTGTATTTT. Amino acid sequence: CASSQDWASGRLYF.

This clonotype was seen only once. The CDR3 loop is CASSEALLTGTYEQYF. CDR3 DNA: TGTGCCAGCAGTGAAGCGCTCCTGACCGGGACCTACGAGCAGTACTTC. The chain links TRBV2 to TRBJ2-7; D is perhaps TRBD2 (5 bases). There are 16 residues in the CDR3. The V gene lost 0 bases and the J gene lost 2 bases, with 14 bases spanning the gap. Germline V gene data show CDR1 as SNHLY and CDR2 as FYNNEI.

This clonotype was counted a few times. CDR3 DNA: TGTGCCAGCAGCCACGTGCCCTCCCGCCCTAACACAGATACGCAGTATTTT. Protein: CASSHVPSRPNTDTQYF. The genes are TRBV7-6 and TRBJ2-3; D remains unclear. Germline values: CDR1 SGHVS, CDR2 FNYEAQ. V lost 5 bases, J lost 2 bases, and 20 bases lay in between. CDR3 length: 17 residues.

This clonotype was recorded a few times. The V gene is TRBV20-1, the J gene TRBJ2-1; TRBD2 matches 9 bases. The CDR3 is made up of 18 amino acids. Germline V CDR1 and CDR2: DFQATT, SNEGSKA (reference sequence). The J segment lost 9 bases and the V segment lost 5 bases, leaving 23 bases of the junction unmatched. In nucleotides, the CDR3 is TGCAGTGCTCCAAAATTGGGACTAGCAGGGGGATTAAAGGGTGAGCAGTTCTTC. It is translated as CSAPKLGLAGGLKGEQFF.

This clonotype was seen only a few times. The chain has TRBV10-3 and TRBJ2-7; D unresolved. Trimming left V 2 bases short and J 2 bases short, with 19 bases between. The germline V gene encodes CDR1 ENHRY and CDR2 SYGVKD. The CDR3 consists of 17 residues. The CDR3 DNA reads TGTGCCATCAGTGAGCGGGTCCCCAACCTATCCACCTACGAGCAGTACTTC. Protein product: CAISERVPNLSTYEQYF.

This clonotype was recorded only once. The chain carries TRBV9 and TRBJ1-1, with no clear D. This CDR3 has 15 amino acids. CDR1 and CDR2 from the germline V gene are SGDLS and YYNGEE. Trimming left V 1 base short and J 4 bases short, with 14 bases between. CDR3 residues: CASSVSPGSGTEAFF. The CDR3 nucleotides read TGTGCCAGCAGCGTATCTCCGGGGTCCGGCACTGAAGCTTTCTTT.

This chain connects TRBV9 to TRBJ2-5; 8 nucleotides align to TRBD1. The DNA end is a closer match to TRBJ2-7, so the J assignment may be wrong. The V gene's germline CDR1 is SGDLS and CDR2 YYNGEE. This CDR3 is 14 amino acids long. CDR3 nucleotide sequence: TGTGCCAGCAGTGAATCAGGACAGGGTGGCGAGCAGTACTTC. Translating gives CASSESGQGGEQYF.

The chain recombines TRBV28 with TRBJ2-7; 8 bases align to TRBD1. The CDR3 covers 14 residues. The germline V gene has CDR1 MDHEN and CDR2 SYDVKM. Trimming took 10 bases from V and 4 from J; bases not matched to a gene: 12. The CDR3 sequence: CATSRTGLKYEQYF. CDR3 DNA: TGTGCCACGAGCCGGACAGGGCTCAAGTACGAGCAGTACTTC.

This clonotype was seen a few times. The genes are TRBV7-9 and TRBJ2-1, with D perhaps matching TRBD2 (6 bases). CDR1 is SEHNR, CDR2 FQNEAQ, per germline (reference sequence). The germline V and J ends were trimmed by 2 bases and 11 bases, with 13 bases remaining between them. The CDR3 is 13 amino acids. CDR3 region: CASSLPGTPQQFF. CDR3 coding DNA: TGTGCCAGCAGCTTACCTGGGACTCCCCAGCAGTTCTTC.

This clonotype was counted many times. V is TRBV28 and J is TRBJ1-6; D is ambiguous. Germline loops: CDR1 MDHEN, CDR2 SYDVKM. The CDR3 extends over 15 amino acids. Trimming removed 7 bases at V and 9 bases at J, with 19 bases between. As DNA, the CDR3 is TGTGCCAGCATTTCGGACGTAAACCTTGGTTCACCCCTCCACTTT. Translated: CASISDVNLGSPLHF.

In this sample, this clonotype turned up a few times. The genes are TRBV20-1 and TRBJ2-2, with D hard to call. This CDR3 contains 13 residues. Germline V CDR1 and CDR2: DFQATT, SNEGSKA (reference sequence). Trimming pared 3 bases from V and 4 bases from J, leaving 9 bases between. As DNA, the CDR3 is TGCAGTGCTAGGGCAGTTGCCACCGGGGAGCTGTTTTTT. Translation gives CSARAVATGELFF.

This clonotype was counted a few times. In DNA form, the CDR3 reads TGTGCCAGCAGCCCTAGCGGGAGCTTCTCAGGCAATGAGCAGTTCTTC. This codes for CASSPSGSFSGNEQFF. This chain links TRBV12-3 or TRBV12-4 with TRBJ2-1, with 10 bases aligning to TRBD2. This CDR3 is 16 amino acids long. The junction had 11 bases not matched to a gene; V was cut back by 6 bases and J by 6 bases.

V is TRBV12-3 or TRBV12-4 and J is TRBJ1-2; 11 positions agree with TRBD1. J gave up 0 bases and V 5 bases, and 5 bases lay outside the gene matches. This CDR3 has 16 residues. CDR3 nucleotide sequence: TGTGCCAGCAGTCTAGGACAGGGGGCAGCTAACTATGGCTACACCTTC. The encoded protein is CASSLGQGAANYGYTF.

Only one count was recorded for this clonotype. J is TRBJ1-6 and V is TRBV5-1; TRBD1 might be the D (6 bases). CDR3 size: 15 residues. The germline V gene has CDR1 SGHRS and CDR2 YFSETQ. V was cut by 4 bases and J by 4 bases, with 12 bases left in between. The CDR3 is CASSARGTYNSPLHF. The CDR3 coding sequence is TGCGCCAGCAGCGCCAGGGGTACTTATAATTCACCCCTCCACTTT.

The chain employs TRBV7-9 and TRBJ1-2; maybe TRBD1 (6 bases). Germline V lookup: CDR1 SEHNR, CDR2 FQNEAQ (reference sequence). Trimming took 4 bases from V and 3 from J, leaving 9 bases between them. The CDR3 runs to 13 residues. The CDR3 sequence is CASSSGAYYGYTF. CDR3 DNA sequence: TGTGCCAGCAGCTCAGGGGCATACTATGGCTACACCTTC.

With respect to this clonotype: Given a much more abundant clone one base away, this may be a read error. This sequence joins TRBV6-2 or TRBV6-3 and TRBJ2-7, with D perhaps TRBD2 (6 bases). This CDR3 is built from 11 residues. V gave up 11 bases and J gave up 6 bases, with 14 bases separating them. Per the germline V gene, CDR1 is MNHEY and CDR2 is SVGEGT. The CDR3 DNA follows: TGTGCCGGCATCGCGGGGTCCGAGCAGTACTTC. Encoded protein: CAGIAGSEQYF.

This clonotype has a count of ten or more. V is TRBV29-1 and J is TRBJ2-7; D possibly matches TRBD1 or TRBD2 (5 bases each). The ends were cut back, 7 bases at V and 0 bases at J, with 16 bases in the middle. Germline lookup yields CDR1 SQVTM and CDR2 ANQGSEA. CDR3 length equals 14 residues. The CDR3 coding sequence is TGCAGCGCCCGGGGCGGGCAGAGCTCCTACGAGCAGTACTTC. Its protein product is CSARGGQSSYEQYF.

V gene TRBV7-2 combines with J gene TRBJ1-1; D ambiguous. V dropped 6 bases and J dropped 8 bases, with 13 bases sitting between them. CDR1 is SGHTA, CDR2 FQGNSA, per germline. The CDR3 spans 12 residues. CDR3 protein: CASRPPGREAFF. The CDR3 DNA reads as TGTGCCAGCAGACCCCCCGGTAGGGAAGCTTTCTTT.

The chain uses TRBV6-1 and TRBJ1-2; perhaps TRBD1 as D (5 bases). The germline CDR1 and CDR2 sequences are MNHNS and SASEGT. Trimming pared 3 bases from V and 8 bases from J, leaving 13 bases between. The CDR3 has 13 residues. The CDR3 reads CASSDRALRGYTF. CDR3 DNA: TGTGCCAGCAGTGACAGGGCGTTGAGGGGCTACACCTTC.

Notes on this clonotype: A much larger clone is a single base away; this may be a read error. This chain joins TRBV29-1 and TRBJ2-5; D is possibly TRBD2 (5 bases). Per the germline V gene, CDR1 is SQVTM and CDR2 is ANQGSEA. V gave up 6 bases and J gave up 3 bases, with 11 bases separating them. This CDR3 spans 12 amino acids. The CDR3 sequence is CSVVNGKETQYF. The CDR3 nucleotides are TGCAGCGTCGTTAACGGGAAAGAGACCCAGTACTTC.

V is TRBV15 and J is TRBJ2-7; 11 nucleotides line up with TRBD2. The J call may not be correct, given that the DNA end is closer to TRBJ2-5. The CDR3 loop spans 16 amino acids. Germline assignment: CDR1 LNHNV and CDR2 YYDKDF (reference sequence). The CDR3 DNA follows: TGTGCCACCAGCAGAGGTCTAGCGGGGGGTCAAGAGACCCAGTACTTC. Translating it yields CATSRGLAGGQETQYF.

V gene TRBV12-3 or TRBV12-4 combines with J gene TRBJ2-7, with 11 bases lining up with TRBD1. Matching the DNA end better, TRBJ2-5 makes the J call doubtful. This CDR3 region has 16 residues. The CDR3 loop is CASSLGPRDRGATQYF. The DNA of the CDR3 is TGTGCCAGCAGTTTGGGGCCCCGGGACAGGGGGGCGACCCAGTACTTC.

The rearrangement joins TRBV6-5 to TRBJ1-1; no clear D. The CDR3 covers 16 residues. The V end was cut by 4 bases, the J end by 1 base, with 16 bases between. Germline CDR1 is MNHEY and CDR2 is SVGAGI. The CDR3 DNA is TGTGCCAGCAGTTCGGAGGAAGCGGGCCAGAACACTGAAGCTTTCTTT. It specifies CASSSEEAGQNTEAFF.

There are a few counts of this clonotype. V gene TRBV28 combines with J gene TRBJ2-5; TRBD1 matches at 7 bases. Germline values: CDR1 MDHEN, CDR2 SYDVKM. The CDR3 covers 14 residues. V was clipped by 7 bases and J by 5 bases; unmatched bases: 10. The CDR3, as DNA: TGTGCCAGCACCTCCGGGACAGCGAGTGAGACCCAGTACTTC. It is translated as CASTSGTASETQYF. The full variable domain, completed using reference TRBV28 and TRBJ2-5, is DVKVTQSSRYLVKRTGEKVFLECVQDMDHENMFWYRQDPGLGLRLIYFSYDVKMKEKGDIPEGYSVSREKKERFSLILESASTNQTSMYLCASTSGTASETQYFGPGTRLLVL.

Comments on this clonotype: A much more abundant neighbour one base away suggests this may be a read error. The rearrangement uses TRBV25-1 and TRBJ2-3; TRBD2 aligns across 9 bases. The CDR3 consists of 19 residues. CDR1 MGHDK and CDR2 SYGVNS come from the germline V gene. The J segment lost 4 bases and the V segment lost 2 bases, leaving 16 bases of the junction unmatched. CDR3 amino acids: CASSERASGNPESADTQYF. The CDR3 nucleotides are TGTGCCAGCAGTGAAAGGGCTAGCGGGAACCCTGAGAGCGCAGATACGCAGTATTTT.

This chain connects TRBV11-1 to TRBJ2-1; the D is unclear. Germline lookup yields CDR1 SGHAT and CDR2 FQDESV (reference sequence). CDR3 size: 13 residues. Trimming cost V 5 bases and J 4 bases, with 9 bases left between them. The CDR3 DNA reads TGTGCCAGCAGCCCGAACACTTACAATGAGCAGTTCTTC. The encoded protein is CASSPNTYNEQFF. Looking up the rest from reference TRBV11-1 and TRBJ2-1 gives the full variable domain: EAEVAQSPRYKITEKSQAVAFWCDPISGHATLYWYRQILGQGPELLVQFQDESVVDDSQLPKDRFSAERLKGVDSTLKIQPAELGDSAMYLCASSPNTYNEQFFGPGTRLTVL.